The T cell receptor (beta chain) described here comes from a study of cytomegalovirus exposure and HLA in healthy donors. Whole-study context: Counted in an early data release were about 85 million unique TCRs from HLA-typed donors.

Germline CDR1 ENHRY, CDR2 SYGVKD. V was shortened by 0 bases and J by 3 bases, with 8 bases between the two germline ends. The CDR3 loop spans 14 amino acids. As for this clone: Its antigen remains unknown.

PCR used 60 Vbeta primers and 13 Jbeta primers. The protocol was immunoSEQ multiplex PCR, while the TCRdb copy is restricted to in-frame clones and leaves out a portion. Altogether about 200,000 clones are present, about four fifths being singletons, with the ten largest covering about 1.8%. Study results and caveats: The study found most TCR sequences rare, yet found some public TCRs in many donors. A list of approximately 160 TCR beta chains associated with cytomegalovirus was given.

This receptor was identified in a man aged 18 to 35 in good health and CMV-seronegative. The chain couples TRBV10-3 to TRBJ1-2; tentatively, D is TRBD1 (6 bases). The sequencing input was PBMCs. The CDR3 nucleotides read TGTGCCATCAGTGAGTCGGGGGCATACTATGGCTACACCTTC. Translating gives CAISESGAYYGYTF.